This T cell receptor beta chain was sequenced for a study of blood T cell repertoires in COVID-19. The overall study: Both acute and convalescent COVID-19 samples were obtained from the United States, Italy and Spain. T cells, B-cell-depleted T cells, or PBMCs supplied cDNA or gDNA.

Original methodology: Amplification with reference gene primers provided the estimates of nucleated cell counts. Sequencing was performed with immunoSEQ multiplex PCR; in TCRdb, only in-frame clones are kept and a portion is missing. Clone size and the V and J calls come from that table; the DNA yielded D and trimming. The sample holds 90,000 to 100,000 clones, about 80% seen once. The V gene's germline CDR1 is SGDLS and CDR2 YYNGEE. J lost 1 base, V lost 0 bases, and 12 bases had no gene match. The CDR3 runs to 18 residues. This receptor was identified in a man in his 60s with acute or convalescent COVID-19. The specimen sequenced was peripheral blood. V gene TRBV9 combines with J gene TRBJ1-1; 7 bases line up with TRBD1. The CDR3 coding sequence is TGTGCCAGCAGCGTAGCCGTGACAGGGTCTTCACCGAACACTGAAGCTTTCTTT. It translates to CASSVAVTGSSPNTEAFF.